This T cell receptor (beta chain) was sequenced in a study of tissue T cells after allogeneic stem cell transplantation. Study results and limitations: Within patients, tissue anatomy strongly shaped TCR repertoire composition.

Survey-depth TCRbeta CDR3 sequencing reported V/J genes and productive frequencies. Sequenced by immunoSEQ multiplex PCR; TCRdb stores in-frame clones only, minus some. Seen here are around 6,000 clones, 46% observed once, and the top ten hold roughly 3%. Judged by abundance, this clone is medium-sized. Antigen specificity is unknown. These gene names are mouse names. The DNA ends 1 residue before the CDR3 does, and the rest of the CDR3 is filled in from the germline J gene. Looked up from germline, CDR1 is NSHNY and CDR2 is SYGAGN. Trimming pared 0 bases from V and 10 bases from J, leaving 13 bases between. This CDR3 has 13 residues. Sample time point: mouse harvest day 7 after allogeneic transplant. Tail vein injection delivered 10^7 T-cell-depleted bone marrow cells and 10^6 splenic CD5+ T cells.

Sequenced input: skin. The sequence came from a female BALB/c mouse given C57BL/6 T cells with graft-versus-host disease after an allogeneic hematopoietic cell transplant. The chain is built from TRBV13-1 and TRBJ1-2; TRBD1 is a possible D gene (6 bases). CDR3 protein: CASSDEVGAGYTF. The CDR3 DNA, read in part, is TGTGCCAGCAGTGATGAGGTGGGGGCAGGCTACACC.